This TCR beta chain was obtained from a study of T cell responses to AZD1222 COVID-19 vaccine. Findings and caveats of the study: The number of AZD1222 recipients seropositive at baseline was only 6 or 7. Reports indicate that nearly half of spike-specific TCRs are directed at unmutated variant regions.

Sequencing used immunoSEQ multiplex PCR; TCRdb keeps in-frame clones, though not all of them. Of over 130,000 clones listed, more than 80% were seen once; the top ten hold 6.5% to 8%. This clone has only a few counts. The antigen is undetermined. Germline CDR1 and CDR2: SNHLY and FYNNEI. The CDR3 has 18 residues. The V and J ends lost 3 bases and 0 bases, in that order; junction bases with no gene match: 10. This receptor was taken from an adult who received the MenACWY meningococcal vaccine as a control. This chain joins TRBV2 and TRBJ1-5, with 8 bases lining up with TRBD1. Source: peripheral blood, taken 28 days after the second dose of the MenACWY control vaccine. CDR3 region: CASSEVDRVQYSNQPQHF. The CDR3 region has the DNA TGTGCCAGCAGTGAGGTGGACAGGGTCCAATATAGCAATCAGCCCCAGCATTTT.